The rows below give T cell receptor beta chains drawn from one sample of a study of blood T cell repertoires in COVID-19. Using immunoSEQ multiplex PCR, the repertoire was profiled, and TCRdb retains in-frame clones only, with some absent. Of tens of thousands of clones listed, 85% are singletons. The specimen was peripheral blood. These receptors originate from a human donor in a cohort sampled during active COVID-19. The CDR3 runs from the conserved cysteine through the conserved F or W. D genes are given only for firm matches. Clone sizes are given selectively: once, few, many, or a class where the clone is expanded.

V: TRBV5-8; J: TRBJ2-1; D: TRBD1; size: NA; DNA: TGTGCCAGCAGCTCGCTACAGGGGGCTTACAATGAGCAGTTCTTC; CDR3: CASSSLQGAYNEQFF
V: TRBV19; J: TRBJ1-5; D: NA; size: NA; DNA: TGTGCCAGTACCCTTGGGAGGGGGAAGGGATGGTCCCAGCATTTT; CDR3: CASTLGRGKGWSQHF
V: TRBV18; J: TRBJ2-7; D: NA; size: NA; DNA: TGTGCCAGCTCACCACCAGGGCTAGCCCCCTACGAGCAGTACTTC; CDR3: CASSPPGLAPYEQYF
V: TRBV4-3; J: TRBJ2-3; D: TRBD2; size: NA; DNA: TGCGCCAGCAGCCCGGTCACATCGAGCGGGAGAGCAGATACGCAGTATTTT; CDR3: CASSPVTSSGRADTQYF
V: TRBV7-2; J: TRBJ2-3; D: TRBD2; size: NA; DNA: TGTGCCAGCAGCCTAAATGGGGGGGGAAGCACAGATACGCAGTATTTT; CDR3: CASSLNGGGSTDTQYF
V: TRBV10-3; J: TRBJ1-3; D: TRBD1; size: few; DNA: TGTGCCATCAGTCCGACAGGGACAGGAAACACCATATATTTT; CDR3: CAISPTGTGNTIYF
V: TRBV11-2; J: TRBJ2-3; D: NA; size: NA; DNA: TGTGCCAGCAGCTTCCGCAGGGGCACAGATACGCAGTATTTT; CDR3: CASSFRRGTDTQYF
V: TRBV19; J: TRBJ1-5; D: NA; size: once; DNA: TGTGCCAGTAGTGAGAATCGGGGGTGGGATCAGCCCCAGCATTTT; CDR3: CASSENRGWDQPQHF
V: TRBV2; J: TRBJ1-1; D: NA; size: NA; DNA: TGTGCCAGCAGTGAGGCAATCAGGAACACTGAAGCTTTCTTT; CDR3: CASSEAIRNTEAFF
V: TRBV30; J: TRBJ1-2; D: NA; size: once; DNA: TGTGCCTGGAGTGTACCGGGTGGCGGGTGGACGGATGGCTACACCTTC; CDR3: CAWSVPGGGWTDGYTF
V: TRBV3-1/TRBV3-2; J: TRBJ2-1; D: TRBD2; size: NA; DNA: TGTGCCAGCAGCACGGTAGCGGGAGTAACCTACAATGAGCAGTTCTTC; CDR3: CASSTVAGVTYNEQFF
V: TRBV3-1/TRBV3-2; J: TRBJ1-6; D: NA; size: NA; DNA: TGTGCCAGCAGCTATCACAGGGAAAATTCACCCCTCCACTTT; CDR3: CASSYHRENSPLHF
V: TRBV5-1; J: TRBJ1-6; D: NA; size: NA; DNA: TGCGCCAGCAGCTTGGAAGTGGCAGGCCATTCACCCCTCCACTTT; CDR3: CASSLEVAGHSPLHF
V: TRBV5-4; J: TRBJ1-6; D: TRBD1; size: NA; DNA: TGTGCCAGCAGCTCGGGACAGTCAAATTCACCCCTCCACTTT; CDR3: CASSSGQSNSPLHF
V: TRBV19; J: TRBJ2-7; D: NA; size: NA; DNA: TGTGCCAGTAGTATTTATGACACCTACGAGCAGTACTTC; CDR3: CASSIYDTYEQYF